These 31 T cell receptor beta chains originate from one sample sequenced in a study of T cells expressing NK-cell markers. TCRdb reworked the 5' RACE reads into one entry per CDR3 protein, no DNA. Here the sample table reports a few hundred thousand distinct CDR3 sequences. Sequencing input: blood T cells: a sorted CD56 or NKG2C T cell subset, CD4+ or CD8+ T cells, or bulk PBMC T cells (not recorded which). These receptors were taken from a man aged 18-75 years in good health.

This chain uses TRBV15 with TRBJ1-1; the D gene TCRdb calls, TRBD1, cannot be checked with no DNA. The CDR3 is 14 amino acids. In germline, CDR1 is LNHNV, CDR2 YYDKDF (reference sequence). CDR3 sequence: CATSRQGATTEAFF.

V is TRBV14 and J is TRBJ2-1; TCRdb's D gene call, TRBD2, goes unchecked for lack of DNA. Germline-derived CDR1 and CDR2 are SGHDN and FVKESK. This CDR3 is 17 amino acids long. This chain's CDR3 is CASSHGLAGGPYNEQFF. Complete variable domain (other parts from reference TRBV14 and TRBJ2-1): EAGVTQFPSHSVIEKGQTVTLRCDPISGHDNLYWYRRVMGKEIKFLLHFVKESKQDESGMPNNRFLAERTGGTYSTLKVQPAELEDSGVYFCASSHGLAGGPYNEQFFGPGTRLTVL.

V is TRBV19 and J is TRBJ2-6; TCRdb calls TRBD1, which cannot be checked without DNA. The germline V gene encodes CDR1 LNHDA and CDR2 SQIVND (reference sequence). The CDR3 length is 16 residues. The CDR3 region is CASSTTGISGANVLTF.

The J gene is TRBJ1-5, the V gene TRBV18; without DNA, the TCRdb call of TRBD1 cannot be checked. CDR3 length: 17 residues. CDR1 KGHSH and CDR2 LQKENI come from the germline V gene. CDR3 protein: CASSPIPVQQGNQPQHF.

CDR3 amino acids: CASSFIPSSTDTQYF. This chain connects TRBV5-1 to TRBJ2-3. The germline gives CDR1 SGHRS, CDR2 YFSETQ. This CDR3 is 15 amino acids long. The full variable domain, completed using reference TRBV5-1 and TRBJ2-3, is KAGVTQTPRYLIKTRGQQVTLSCSPISGHRSVSWYQQTPGQGLQFLFEYFSETQRNKGNFPGRFSGRQFSNSRSEMNVSTLELGDSALYLCASSFIPSSTDTQYFGPGTRLTVL.

V and J are TRBV14 and TRBJ2-1; the TCRdb D gene call, TRBD2, has no DNA to confirm it. The CDR3 runs to 19 residues. The V gene's germline CDR1 is SGHDN and CDR2 FVKESK. This CDR3 reads CASSQDGGPRLVSYNEQFF.

The V and J genes are TRBV12-3 or TRBV12-4 and TRBJ2-1; TCRdb lists TRBD1, though no DNA is available to test this call. The CDR3 consists of 17 residues. Here the CDR3 reads CASSLPRGYSSYNEQFF.

The chain carries TRBV5-5 and TRBJ2-4; with no DNA, the TCRdb D assignment of TRBD1 cannot be verified. The V gene's germline CDR1 is SGHKS and CDR2 YYEKEE (reference sequence). This CDR3 has 16 amino acids. CDR3 loop: CASSPLAGQGAGIQYF. Supplemented by reference TRBV5-5 and TRBJ2-4, the full variable domain reads DAGVTQSPTHLIKTRGQQVTLRCSPISGHKSVSWYQQVLGQGPQFIFQYYEKEERGRGNFPDRFSARQFPNYSSELNVNALLLGDSALYLCASSPLAGQGAGIQYFGAGTRLSVL.

The chain employs TRBV5-1 and TRBJ2-7. CDR1 and CDR2 from the germline V gene are SGHRS and YFSETQ. CDR3 size: 16 residues. The CDR3 is CASSPSVGQVTYEQYF.

The chain is built from TRBV18 and TRBJ2-7; TCRdb selects TRBD2, and the lack of DNA leaves this call unchecked. Per germline, CDR1 KGHSH and CDR2 LQKENI. CDR3 size: 15 residues. CDR3 sequence: CASSHPGGGDYEQYF.

This chain links TRBV2 with TRBJ1-6. In germline, CDR1 is SNHLY, CDR2 FYNNEI. CDR3 length equals 14 residues. CDR3 in amino acids: CASSRSGRNSPLHF.

The J gene is TRBJ1-2, the V gene TRBV2; the D gene TCRdb calls, TRBD1, cannot be checked with no DNA. The CDR3 loop spans 15 amino acids. Germline V lookup: CDR1 SNHLY, CDR2 FYNNEI. The CDR3 sequence: CASSEERGPYYGYTF.

The chain recombines TRBV2 with TRBJ2-4; TCRdb calls TRBD2, which cannot be checked without DNA. CDR3 length: 16 residues. Per germline, CDR1 SNHLY and CDR2 FYNNEI. Here the CDR3 reads CASVLRDIGAKNIQYF.

V usage is TRBV5-1 and J usage is TRBJ2-3; the D call from TCRdb, TRBD1, cannot be confirmed without DNA. Germline lookup yields CDR1 SGHRS and CDR2 YFSETQ. The CDR3 length is 17 residues. The CDR3 spells CASSLSWIEGGTDTQYF.

The chain carries TRBV27 and TRBJ2-6; TCRdb's D call of TRBD1 is untestable without DNA. This CDR3 comprises 16 residues. Looked up from germline, CDR1 is MNHEY and CDR2 is SMNVEV (reference sequence). CDR3 residues: CASSLTGISGANVLTF.

The chain recombines TRBV12-3 or TRBV12-4 with TRBJ2-7; the TCRdb D gene call, TRBD1, has no DNA to confirm it. The CDR3 has 13 residues. This CDR3 is CASSQGQPPQQYF.

The gene calls are TRBV7-2 and TRBJ2-7; the D call of TRBD2 rests on TCRdb alone, since no DNA is present to check it. From germline, CDR1 is SGHTA and CDR2 FQGNSA. The length of the CDR3 is 15 residues. The CDR3 loop reads CASSSFRTPTYEQYF. The full variable domain, its missing parts supplied by reference TRBV7-2 and TRBJ2-7, is GAGVSQSPSNKVTEKGKDVELRCDPISGHTALYWYRQSLGQGLEFLIYFQGNSAPDKSGLPSDRFSAERTGGSVSTLTIQRTQQEDSAVYLCASSSFRTPTYEQYFGPGTRLTVT.

The genes are TRBV6-5 and TRBJ2-1; the TRBD2 assignment by TCRdb is unverifiable without DNA. Germline CDR1 is MNHEY and CDR2 is SVGAGI. This CDR3 spans 14 amino acids. CDR3 residues: CASSYSPHYNEQFF.

The V and J genes are TRBV21-1 and TRBJ2-7; TCRdb returns TRBD2, unconfirmable since there is no DNA. TRBV21-1 is termed a pseudogene. The CDR3 totals 15 residues. The CDR3: CASSGLCSGDYEQYF.

The chain joins TRBV30 to TRBJ2-7. The CDR3 loop spans 13 amino acids. From germline, CDR1 is GTSNPN and CDR2 SVGIG (reference sequence). The CDR3 protein is CAWSVSVSYEQYF. The full variable domain, with the rest looked up from reference TRBV30 and TRBJ2-7, is SQTIHQWPATLVQPVGSPLSLECTVEGTSNPNLYWYRQAAGRGLQLLFYSVGIGQISSEVPQNLSASRPQDRQFILSSKKLLLSDSGFYLCAWSVSVSYEQYFGPGTRLTVT.

The chain combines TRBV28 with TRBJ2-1; without DNA, the TCRdb call of TRBD1 cannot be checked. This CDR3 has 14 amino acids. Germline values: CDR1 MDHEN, CDR2 SYDVKM. CDR3 sequence: CASSSGVPYNEQFF.

V gene TRBV7-6 combines with J gene TRBJ2-3; TCRdb returns TRBD2, unconfirmable since there is no DNA. The CDR3 spans 16 residues. Per the germline V gene, CDR1 is SGHVS and CDR2 is FNYEAQ. CDR3 protein: CASSRIAGGSTDTQYF.

The J gene is TRBJ1-6, the V gene TRBV18. From germline, CDR1 is KGHSH and CDR2 LQKENI. The CDR3 has 15 amino acids. This chain's CDR3 is CASSPQGNYNSPLHF. The variable domain in full, with the rest retrieved from reference TRBV18 and TRBJ1-6, is NAGVMQNPRHLVRRRGQEARLRCSPMKGHSHVYWYRQLPEEGLKFMVYLQKENIIDESGMPKERFSAEFPKEGPSILRIQQVVRGDSAAYFCASSPQGNYNSPLHFGNGTRLTVT.

J is TRBJ1-1 and V is TRBV18. CDR1 and CDR2 (germline): KGHSH, LQKENI. The CDR3 sequence is 15 residues long. The CDR3 loop is CASSPEQPKNTEAFF. The full variable domain, with the rest looked up from reference TRBV18 and TRBJ1-1, is NAGVMQNPRHLVRRRGQEARLRCSPMKGHSHVYWYRQLPEEGLKFMVYLQKENIIDESGMPKERFSAEFPKEGPSILRIQQVVRGDSAAYFCASSPEQPKNTEAFFGQGTRLTVV.

The rearrangement uses TRBV16 and TRBJ2-7. Germline V CDR1 and CDR2: KGHSY, FQNENV. CDR3 length equals 12 residues. CDR3 sequence reads: CASSQGQTKQYF. The whole variable domain, remainder taken from reference TRBV16 and TRBJ2-7, is GEEVAQTPKHLVRGEGQKAKLYCAPIKGHSYVFWYQQVLKNEFKFLISFQNENVFDETGMPKERFSAKCLPNSPCSLEIQATKLEDSAVYFCASSQGQTKQYFGPGTRLTVT.

The V and J genes are TRBV7-9 and TRBJ2-1; without DNA, the TCRdb call of TRBD1 cannot be checked. Germline V gives CDR1 SEHNR, CDR2 FQNEAQ (reference sequence). The CDR3 covers 16 residues. CDR3 in amino acids: CASSLGTGTAQDEQFF.

This chain uses TRBV11-2 with TRBJ2-1; there is no DNA to check the TCRdb D call of TRBD1. Germline lookup yields CDR1 SGHAT and CDR2 FQNNGV. The CDR3 extends over 16 amino acids. The CDR3 is CASSLEPGQGSYEQFF.

The rearrangement uses TRBV7-2 and TRBJ2-7; TCRdb indicates TRBD1, and absent DNA this call remains unverified. CDR3 length equals 14 residues. Germline-derived CDR1 and CDR2 are SGHTA and FQGNSA. Here the CDR3 reads CASSAGQGFYEQYF.

The chain is built from TRBV2 and TRBJ1-5; there is no DNA to check the TCRdb D call of TRBD1. Germline V lookup: CDR1 SNHLY, CDR2 FYNNEI. The CDR3 loop spans 15 amino acids. The CDR3 sequence: CASSIQGYSNQPQHF. Drawing the rest from reference TRBV2 and TRBJ1-5, the complete variable domain is EPEVTQTPSHQVTQMGQEVILRCVPISNHLYFYWYRQILGQKVEFLVSFYNNEISEKSEIFDDQFSVERPDGSNFTLKIRSTKLEDSAMYFCASSIQGYSNQPQHFGDGTRLSIL.

This CDR3 reads CASARQGGEQFF. The rearrangement links TRBV6-2 or TRBV6-3 to TRBJ2-1; no DNA is available, so the TRBD2 call from TCRdb remains unchecked. The V gene's germline CDR1 is MNHEY and CDR2 SVGEGT. The CDR3 totals 12 residues.

The chain employs TRBV29-1 and TRBJ1-1; TCRdb designates TRBD1, a call that cannot be tested without DNA. From germline, CDR1 is SQVTM and CDR2 ANQGSEA. The CDR3 spans 13 residues. The CDR3: CSVPDRVGTEAFF.